This paragraph reports one T cell receptor (beta chain). Its antigen is not identified. This entry belongs to a study of T-cell memory formation after mild COVID-19. TCRdb re-called the 5' RACE reads with MiXCR, one entry per CDR3 protein. Of about 200,000 distinct CDR3 sequences listed, around 8.8% were seen once; the top ten hold 3.5%. Study-wide results and caveats: Second-wave clones peaking on day 37 lacked confirmed SARS-CoV-2 specificity. Memory sampled before infection contained some responding clones, suggesting cross-reactive memory joined. CD4/CD8 balance characterized clones contracting day 15 to 85, and CD4+ skew characterized later expanders.

This TCR was recovered from a man aged 18 to 29 who had mild COVID-19 (a few samples of this study predate the infection). Cell type and time point are not known. Specimen: PBMCs or a T cell subset sorted from them (not recorded which).

CDR3 DNA sequence: TGTGCCAGCAGTATGAACAATGAGCAGTTCTTC. The encoded protein is CASSMNNEQFF. The V and J genes are TRBV28 and TRBJ2-1, with D hard to call. From germline, CDR1 is MDHEN and CDR2 SYDVKM. The CDR3 runs to 11 residues. Trimming took 5 bases from V and 5 from J, leaving 4 bases between them.